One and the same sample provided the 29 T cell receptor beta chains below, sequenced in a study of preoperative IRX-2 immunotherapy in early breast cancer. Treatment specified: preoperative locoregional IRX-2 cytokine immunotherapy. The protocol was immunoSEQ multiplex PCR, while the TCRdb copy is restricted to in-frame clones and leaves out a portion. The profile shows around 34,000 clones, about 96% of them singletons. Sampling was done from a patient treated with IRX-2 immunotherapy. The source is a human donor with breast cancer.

Written as DNA, the CDR3 is TGTGCCAGCAGTGATGGGTCCGGGGAGCTGTTTTTT. This codes for CASSDGSGELFF. J is TRBJ2-2 and V is TRBV6-1; D uncertain. Trimming removed 3 bases at V and 6 bases at J, with 5 bases between. The CDR3 runs 12 residues. The V gene's germline CDR1 is MNHNS and CDR2 SASEGT.

This chain's CDR3 is CASSLGAGTDTQYF. CDR3 in DNA: TGTGCCAGCAGCTTAGGGGCGGGCACAGATACGCAGTATTTT. The V call is TRBV7-3, the J call TRBJ2-3, with D tentatively TRBD1 (5 bases). This CDR3 is built from 14 residues. V lost 2 bases, J lost 1 base, and 7 bases lay in between. Germline V CDR1 and CDR2: SGHTA, FQGTGA.

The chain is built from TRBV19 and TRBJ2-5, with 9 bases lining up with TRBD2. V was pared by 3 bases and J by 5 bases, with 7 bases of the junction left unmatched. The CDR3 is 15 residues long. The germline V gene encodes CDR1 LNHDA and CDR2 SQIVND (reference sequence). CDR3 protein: CASSIRLAVTETQYF. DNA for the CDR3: TGTGCCAGTAGTATCCGACTAGCGGTAACCGAGACCCAGTACTTC.

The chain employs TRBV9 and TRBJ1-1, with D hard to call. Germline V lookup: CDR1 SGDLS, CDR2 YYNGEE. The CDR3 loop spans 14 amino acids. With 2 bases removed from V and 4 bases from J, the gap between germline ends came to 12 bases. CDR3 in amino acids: CASSVAGRVTEAFF. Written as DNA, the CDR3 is TGTGCCAGCAGCGTTGCAGGACGGGTCACTGAAGCTTTCTTT.

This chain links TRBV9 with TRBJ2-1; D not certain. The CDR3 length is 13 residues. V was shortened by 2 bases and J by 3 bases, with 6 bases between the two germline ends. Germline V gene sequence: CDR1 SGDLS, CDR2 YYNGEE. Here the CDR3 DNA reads TGTGCCAGCAGCGTCCTCGACTACAATGAGCAGTTCTTC. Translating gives CASSVLDYNEQFF.

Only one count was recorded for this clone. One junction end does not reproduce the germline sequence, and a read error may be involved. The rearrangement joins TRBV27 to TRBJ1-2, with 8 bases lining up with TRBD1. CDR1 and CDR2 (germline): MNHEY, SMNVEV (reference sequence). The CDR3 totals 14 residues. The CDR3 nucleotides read TGTGCCAGCAGCTTATCAGGGGGCCCCTATGGCTACACCTTC. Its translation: CASSLSGGPYGYTF.

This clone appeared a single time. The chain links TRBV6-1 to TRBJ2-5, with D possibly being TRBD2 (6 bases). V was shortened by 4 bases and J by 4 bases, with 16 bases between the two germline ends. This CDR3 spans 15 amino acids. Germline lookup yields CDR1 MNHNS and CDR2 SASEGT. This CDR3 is CASSAGWRGGETQYF. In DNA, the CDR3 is TGTGCCAGCAGTGCCGGCTGGAGGGGCGGAGAGACCCAGTACTTC.

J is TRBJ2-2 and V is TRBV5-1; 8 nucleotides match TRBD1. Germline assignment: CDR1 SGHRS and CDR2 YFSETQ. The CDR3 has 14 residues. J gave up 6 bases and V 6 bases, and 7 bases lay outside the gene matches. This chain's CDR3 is CASTTDRGAGELFF. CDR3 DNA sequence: TGCGCCAGCACAACCGACAGGGGCGCCGGGGAGCTGTTTTTT.

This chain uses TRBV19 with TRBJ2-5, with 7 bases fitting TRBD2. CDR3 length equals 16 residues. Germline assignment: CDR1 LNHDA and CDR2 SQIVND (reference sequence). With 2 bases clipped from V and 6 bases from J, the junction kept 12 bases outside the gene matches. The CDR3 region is CASSIYGRERSKTQYF. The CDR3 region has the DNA TGTGCCAGTAGTATATATGGGCGGGAGAGGTCAAAGACCCAGTACTTC.

Written as DNA, the CDR3 is TGTGCCAGCAGCAGGGGGCGCGGGGAGACCCAGTACTTC. Encoded protein: CASSRGRGETQYF. The chain uses TRBV14 and TRBJ2-5; 7 bases fit TRBD1. Trimming at V came to 5 bases and at J to 5 bases, leaving 5 bases not matched to a gene. Per germline, CDR1 SGHDN and CDR2 FVKESK. The CDR3 length is 13 residues.

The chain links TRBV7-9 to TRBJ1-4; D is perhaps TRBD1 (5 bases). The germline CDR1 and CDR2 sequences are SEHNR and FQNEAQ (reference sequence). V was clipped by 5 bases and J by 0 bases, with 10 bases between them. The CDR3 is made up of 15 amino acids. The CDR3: CASSRRGSTNEKLFF. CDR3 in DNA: TGTGCCAGCAGCAGACGGGGGTCAACTAATGAAAAACTGTTTTTT.

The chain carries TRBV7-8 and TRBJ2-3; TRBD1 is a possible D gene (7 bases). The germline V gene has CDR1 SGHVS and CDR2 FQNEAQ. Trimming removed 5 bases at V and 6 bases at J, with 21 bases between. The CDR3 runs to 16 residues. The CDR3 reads CASSRTRGRGRDTQYF. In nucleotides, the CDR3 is TGTGCCAGCAGCCGAACCAGGGGCAGGGGGAGGGATACGCAGTATTTT.

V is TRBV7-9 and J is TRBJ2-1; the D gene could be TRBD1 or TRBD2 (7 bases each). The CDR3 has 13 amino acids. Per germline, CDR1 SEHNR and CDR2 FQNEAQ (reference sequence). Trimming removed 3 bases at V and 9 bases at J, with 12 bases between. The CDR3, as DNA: TGTGCCAGCAGCTTCCAGGGGGGGAGTGAGCAGTTCTTC. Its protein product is CASSFQGGSEQFF.

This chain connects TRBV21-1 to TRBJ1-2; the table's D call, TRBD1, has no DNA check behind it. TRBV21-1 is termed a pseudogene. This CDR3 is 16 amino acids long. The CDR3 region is CASSKDRDRGFYGYTF. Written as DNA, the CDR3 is TGTGCCAGCAGCAAAGATCGGGACAGGGGTTTCTATGGCTACACCTTC.

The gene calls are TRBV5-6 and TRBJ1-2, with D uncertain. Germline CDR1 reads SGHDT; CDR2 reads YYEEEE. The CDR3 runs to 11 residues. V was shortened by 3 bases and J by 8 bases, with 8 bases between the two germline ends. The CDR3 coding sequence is TGTGCCAGCAGCTCACCGGCAGGCTACACCTTC. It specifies CASSSPAGYTF.

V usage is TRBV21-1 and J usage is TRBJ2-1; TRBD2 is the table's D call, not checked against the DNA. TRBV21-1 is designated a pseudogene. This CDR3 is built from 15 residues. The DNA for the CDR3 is TGTGCCAGCGGAATTTCTCCAGCGTCCTACAATGAGCAGTTCTTC. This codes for CASGISPASYNEQFF.

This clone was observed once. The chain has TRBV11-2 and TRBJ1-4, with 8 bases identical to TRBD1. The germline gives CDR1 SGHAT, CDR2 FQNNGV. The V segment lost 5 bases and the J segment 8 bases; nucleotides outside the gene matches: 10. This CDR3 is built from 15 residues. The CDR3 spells CASSQGQATGEKLFF. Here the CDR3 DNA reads TGTGCCAGCAGCCAGGGACAGGCCACGGGAGAAAAACTGTTTTTT.

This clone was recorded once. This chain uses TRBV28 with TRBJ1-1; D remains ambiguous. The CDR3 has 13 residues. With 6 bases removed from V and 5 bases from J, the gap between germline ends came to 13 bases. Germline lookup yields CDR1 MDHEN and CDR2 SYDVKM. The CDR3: CASRGGGGTEAFF. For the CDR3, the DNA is TGTGCCAGCAGGGGTGGAGGAGGGACTGAAGCTTTCTTT.

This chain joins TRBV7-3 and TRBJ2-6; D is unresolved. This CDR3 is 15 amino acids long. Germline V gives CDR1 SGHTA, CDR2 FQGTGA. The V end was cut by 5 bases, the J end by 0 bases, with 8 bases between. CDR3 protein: CASSPRNSGANVLTF. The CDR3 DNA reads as TGTGCCAGCAGCCCACGGAACTCTGGGGCCAACGTCCTGACTTTC.

The CDR3, as DNA: TGTGCCAGTACCCTTGCGAACCGCTATAATTCACCCCTCCACTTT. Translated, it gives CASTLANRYNSPLHF. The V call is TRBV19, the J call TRBJ1-6; D ambiguous. Trimming left V 7 bases short and J 3 bases short, with 13 bases between. CDR1 LNHDA and CDR2 SQIVND come from the germline V gene (reference sequence). CDR3 length: 15 amino acids.

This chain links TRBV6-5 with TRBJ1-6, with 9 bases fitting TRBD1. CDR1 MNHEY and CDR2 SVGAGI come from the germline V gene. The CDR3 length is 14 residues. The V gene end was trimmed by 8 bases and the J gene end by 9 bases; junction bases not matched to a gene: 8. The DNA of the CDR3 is TGTGCCAGCCGACTACAGGGGGCCTTTTCACCCCTCCACTTT. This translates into CASRLQGAFSPLHF.

The CDR3 is CASSSHSGNTIYF. CDR3 bases: TGTGCCAGTAGTTCCCACTCTGGAAACACCATATATTTT. The chain couples TRBV19 to TRBJ1-3; D uncertain. The CDR3 spans 13 residues. Deletions cut 5 bases from V and 0 bases from J, with 5 bases between. Per the germline V gene, CDR1 is LNHDA and CDR2 is SQIVND (reference sequence).

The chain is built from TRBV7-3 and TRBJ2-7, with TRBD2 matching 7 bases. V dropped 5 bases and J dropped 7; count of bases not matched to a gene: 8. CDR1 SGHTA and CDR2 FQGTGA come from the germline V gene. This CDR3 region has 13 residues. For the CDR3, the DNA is TGTGCCAGCAGCCACGAGCGGGATGGGGAGCAGTACTTC. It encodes CASSHERDGEQYF.

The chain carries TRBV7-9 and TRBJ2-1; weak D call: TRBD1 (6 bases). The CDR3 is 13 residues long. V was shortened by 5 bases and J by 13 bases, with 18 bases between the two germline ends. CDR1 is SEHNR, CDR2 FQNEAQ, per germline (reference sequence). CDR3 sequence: CASSPWTVGAQFF. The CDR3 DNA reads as TGTGCCAGCAGCCCCTGGACCGTGGGGGCTCAGTTCTTC.

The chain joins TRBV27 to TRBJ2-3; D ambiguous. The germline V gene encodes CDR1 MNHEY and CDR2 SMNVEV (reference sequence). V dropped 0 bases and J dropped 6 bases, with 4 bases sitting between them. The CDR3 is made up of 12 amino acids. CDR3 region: CASSLSRDTQYF. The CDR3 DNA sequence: TGTGCCAGCAGTTTATCCCGGGATACGCAGTATTTT.

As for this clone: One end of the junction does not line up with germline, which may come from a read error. The CDR3 region is CASSPGTRKGTQYF. As DNA, the CDR3 is TGTGCTAGCAGCCCCGGGACTAGGAAGGGGACCCAGTACTTC. The chain couples TRBV7-7 to TRBJ2-5; the match to TRBD2 covers 8 bases. Germline assignment: CDR1 SSHAT and CDR2 FNYEAQ (reference sequence). The CDR3 runs 14 residues. The full variable domain, in which reference TRBV7-7 and TRBJ2-5 provide the parts outside the CDR3, is GAGVSQSPRYKVTKRGQDVTLRCDPISSHATLYWYQQALGQGPEFLTYFNYEAQPDKSGLPSDRFSAERPEGSISTLTIQRTEQRDSAMYRCASSPGTRKGTQYFGPGTRLLVL.

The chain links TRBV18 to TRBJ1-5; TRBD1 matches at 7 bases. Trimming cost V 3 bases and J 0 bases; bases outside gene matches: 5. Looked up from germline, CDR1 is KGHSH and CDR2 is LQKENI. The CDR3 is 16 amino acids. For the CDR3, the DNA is TGTGCCAGCTCACCTCGACAGGGCTATAGCAATCAGCCCCAGCATTTT. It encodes CASSPRQGYSNQPQHF.

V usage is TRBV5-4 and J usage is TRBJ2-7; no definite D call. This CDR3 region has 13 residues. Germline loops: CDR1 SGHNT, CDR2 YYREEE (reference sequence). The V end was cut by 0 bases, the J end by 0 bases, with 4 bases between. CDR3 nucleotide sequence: TGTGCCAGCAGCTTGGGCTACTCCTACGAGCAGTACTTC. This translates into CASSLGYSYEQYF.

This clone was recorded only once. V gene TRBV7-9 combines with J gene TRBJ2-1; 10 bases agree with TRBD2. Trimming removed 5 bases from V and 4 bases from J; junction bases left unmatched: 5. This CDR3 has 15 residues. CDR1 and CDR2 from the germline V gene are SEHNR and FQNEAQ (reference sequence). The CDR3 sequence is CASSPPSGGYNEQFF. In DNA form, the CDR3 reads TGTGCCAGCAGCCCCCCTAGCGGGGGTTACAATGAGCAGTTCTTC.